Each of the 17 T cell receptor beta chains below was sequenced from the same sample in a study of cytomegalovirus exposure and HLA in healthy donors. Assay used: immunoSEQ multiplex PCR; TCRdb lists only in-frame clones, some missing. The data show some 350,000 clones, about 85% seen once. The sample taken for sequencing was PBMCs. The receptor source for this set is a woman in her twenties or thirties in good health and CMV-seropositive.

The CDR3 DNA is TGTGCCAGCAGTGCCTCCCAGATCCCCTACGAGCAGTACTTC. Its translation: CASSASQIPYEQYF. The J gene is TRBJ2-7, the V gene TRBV25-1; D is unresolved. CDR3 length: 14 residues. The V and J ends lost 4 bases and 2 bases respectively, with 12 bases between them. In germline, CDR1 is MGHDK, CDR2 SYGVNS.

CDR3 amino acids: CASSWRQGRDEQFF. DNA for the CDR3: TGTGCCAGCAGCTGGAGACAGGGTCGTGATGAGCAGTTCTTC. This sequence joins TRBV7-2 and TRBJ2-1; 7 bases fit TRBD1. This CDR3 is 14 amino acids long. Germline V gives CDR1 SGHTA, CDR2 FQGNSA. V shed 4 bases and J 8 bases; nucleotides not matched to a gene: 8.

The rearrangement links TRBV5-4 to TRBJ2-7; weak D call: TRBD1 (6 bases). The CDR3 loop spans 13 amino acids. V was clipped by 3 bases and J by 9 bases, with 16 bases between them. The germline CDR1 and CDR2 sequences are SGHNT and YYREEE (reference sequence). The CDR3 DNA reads TGTGCCAGCAGCTCCGGACAGACCCTAGGGCAGTACTTC. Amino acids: CASSSGQTLGQYF.

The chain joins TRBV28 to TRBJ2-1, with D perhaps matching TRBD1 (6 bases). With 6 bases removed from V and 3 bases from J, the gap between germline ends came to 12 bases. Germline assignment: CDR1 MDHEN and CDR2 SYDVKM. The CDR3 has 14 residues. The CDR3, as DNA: TGTGCCAGCAGCTATGGACAGAGCTACAATGAGCAGTTCTTC. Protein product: CASSYGQSYNEQFF.

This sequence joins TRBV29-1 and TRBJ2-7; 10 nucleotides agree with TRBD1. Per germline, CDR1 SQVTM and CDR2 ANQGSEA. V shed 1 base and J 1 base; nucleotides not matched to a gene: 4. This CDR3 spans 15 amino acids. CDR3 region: CSVEGGQGTSYEQYF. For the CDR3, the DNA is TGCAGCGTTGAAGGGGGACAGGGGACGTCCTACGAGCAGTACTTC.

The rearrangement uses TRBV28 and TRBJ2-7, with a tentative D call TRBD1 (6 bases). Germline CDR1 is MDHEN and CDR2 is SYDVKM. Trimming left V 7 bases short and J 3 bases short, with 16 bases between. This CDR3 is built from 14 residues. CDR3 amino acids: CASTIPTGFYEQYF. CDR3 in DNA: TGTGCCAGCACCATCCCGACAGGCTTCTACGAGCAGTACTTC.

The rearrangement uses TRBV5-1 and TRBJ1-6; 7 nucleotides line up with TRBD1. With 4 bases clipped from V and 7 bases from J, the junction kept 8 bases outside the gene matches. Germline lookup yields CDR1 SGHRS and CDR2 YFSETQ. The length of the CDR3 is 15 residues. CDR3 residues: CASSRGTVENSPLHF. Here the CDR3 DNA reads TGCGCCAGCAGCCGAGGGACAGTTGAAAATTCACCCCTCCACTTT. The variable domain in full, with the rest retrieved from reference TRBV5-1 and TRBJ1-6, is KAGVTQTPRYLIKTRGQQVTLSCSPISGHRSVSWYQQTPGQGLQFLFEYFSETQRNKGNFPGRFSGRQFSNSRSEMNVSTLELGDSALYLCASSRGTVENSPLHFGNGTRLTVT.

The CDR3 reads CAISESSGNEQFF. CDR3 DNA: TGTGCCATCAGTGAGTCCAGCGGCAATGAGCAGTTCTTC. The chain joins TRBV10-3 to TRBJ2-1; D might be TRBD2 (5 bases). The V and J ends lost 0 bases and 6 bases respectively, with 6 bases between them. Germline lookup yields CDR1 ENHRY and CDR2 SYGVKD. CDR3 size: 13 residues.

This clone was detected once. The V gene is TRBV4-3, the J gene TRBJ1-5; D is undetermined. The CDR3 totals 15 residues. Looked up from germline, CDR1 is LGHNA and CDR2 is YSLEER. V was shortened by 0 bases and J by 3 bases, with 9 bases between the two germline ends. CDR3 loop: CASSQERTHNQPQHF. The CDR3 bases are TGCGCCAGCAGCCAAGAGAGGACCCACAATCAGCCCCAGCATTTT.

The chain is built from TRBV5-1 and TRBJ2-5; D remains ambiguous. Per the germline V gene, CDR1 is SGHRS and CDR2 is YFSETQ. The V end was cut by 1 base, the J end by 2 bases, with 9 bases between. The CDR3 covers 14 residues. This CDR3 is CASSLIDRQETQYF. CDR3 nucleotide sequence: TGCGCCAGCAGCTTGATTGATAGACAAGAGACCCAGTACTTC.

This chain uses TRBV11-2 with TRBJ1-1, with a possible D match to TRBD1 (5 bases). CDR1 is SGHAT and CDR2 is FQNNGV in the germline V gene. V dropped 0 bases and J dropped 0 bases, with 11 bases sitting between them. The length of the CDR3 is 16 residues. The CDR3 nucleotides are TGTGCCAGCAGCTTAGACGGGGGAACTATGAACACTGAAGCTTTCTTT. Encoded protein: CASSLDGGTMNTEAFF.

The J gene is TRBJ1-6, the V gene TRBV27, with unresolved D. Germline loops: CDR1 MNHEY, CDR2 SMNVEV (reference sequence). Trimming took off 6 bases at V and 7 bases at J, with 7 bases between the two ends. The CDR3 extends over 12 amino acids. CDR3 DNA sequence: TGTGCCAGCAGAAGGCAGAATTCACCCCTCCACTTT. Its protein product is CASRRQNSPLHF.

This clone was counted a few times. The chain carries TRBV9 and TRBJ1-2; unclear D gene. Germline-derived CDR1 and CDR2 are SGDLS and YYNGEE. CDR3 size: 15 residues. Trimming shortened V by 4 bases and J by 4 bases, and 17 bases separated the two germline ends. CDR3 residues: CASSILSTDLYGYTF. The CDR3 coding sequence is TGTGCCAGCAGCATCCTATCGACGGACCTCTATGGCTACACCTTC.

The CDR3 DNA follows: TGTGCCAGCAGCGCGACAGGGGCTGGAAACACCATATATTTT. Its translation: CASSATGAGNTIYF. V gene TRBV2 combines with J gene TRBJ1-3, with 8 bases matching TRBD1. The CDR3 has 14 residues. After removal of 6 bases from V and 2 bases from J, the junction contained 3 bases not matched to a gene. The germline V gene encodes CDR1 SNHLY and CDR2 FYNNEI.

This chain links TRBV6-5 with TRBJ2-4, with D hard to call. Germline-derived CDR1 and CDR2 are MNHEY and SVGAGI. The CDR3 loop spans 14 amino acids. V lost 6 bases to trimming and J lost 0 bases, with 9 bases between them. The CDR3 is CASSPFLAKNIQYF. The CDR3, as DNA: TGTGCCAGCAGCCCATTCTTAGCCAAAAACATTCAGTACTTC.

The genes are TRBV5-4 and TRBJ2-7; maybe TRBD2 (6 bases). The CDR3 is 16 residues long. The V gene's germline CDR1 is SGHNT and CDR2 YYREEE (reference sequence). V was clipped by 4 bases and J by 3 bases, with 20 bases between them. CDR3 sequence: CASSPTAGLAHYEQYF. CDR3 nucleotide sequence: TGTGCCAGCAGCCCTACCGCGGGATTAGCGCACTACGAGCAGTACTTC.

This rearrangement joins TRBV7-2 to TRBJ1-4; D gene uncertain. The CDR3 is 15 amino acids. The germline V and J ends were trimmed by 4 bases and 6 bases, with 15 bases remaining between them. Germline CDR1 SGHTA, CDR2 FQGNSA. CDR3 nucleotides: TGTGCCAGCAGCTCCGATCTTCGGTCGGATGAAAAACTGTTTTTT. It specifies CASSSDLRSDEKLFF.